This TCR beta chain was documented in a study of blood T cell repertoires in COVID-19. Study information: The United States, Italy and Spain supplied acute and convalescent COVID-19 samples.

CDR1 and CDR2 (germline): SGHRS, YFSETQ. This CDR3 contains 15 residues. J was trimmed by 5 bases and V by 0 bases; bases with no gene match: 6. TCRdb keeps only in-frame clones here, not all; method: immunoSEQ multiplex PCR. The data hold 200,000 to 300,000 clones, with under 90% observed a single time. The rearrangement links TRBV5-1 to TRBJ1-2, with 8 nucleotides matching TRBD1. This sequence was found in a man in his 60s with acute or convalescent COVID-19. Sequencing input: peripheral blood. CDR3 in amino acids: CASSLGGQGWYGYTF. CDR3 in DNA: TGCGCCAGCAGCTTGGGTGGACAGGGATGGTATGGCTACACCTTC.